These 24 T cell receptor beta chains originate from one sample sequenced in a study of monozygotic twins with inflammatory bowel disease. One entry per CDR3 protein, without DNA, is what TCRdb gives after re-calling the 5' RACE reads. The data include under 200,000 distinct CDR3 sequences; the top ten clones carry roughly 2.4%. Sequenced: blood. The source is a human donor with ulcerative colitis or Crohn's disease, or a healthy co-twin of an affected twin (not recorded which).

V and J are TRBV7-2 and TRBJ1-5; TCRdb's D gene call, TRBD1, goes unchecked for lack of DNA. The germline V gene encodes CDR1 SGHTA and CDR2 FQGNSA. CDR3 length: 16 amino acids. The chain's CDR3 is CASSLASGGGNQPQHF. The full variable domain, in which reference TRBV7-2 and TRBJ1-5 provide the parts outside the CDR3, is GAGVSQSPSNKVTEKGKDVELRCDPISGHTALYWYRQSLGQGLEFLIYFQGNSAPDKSGLPSDRFSAERTGGSVSTLTIQRTQQEDSAVYLCASSLASGGGNQPQHFGDGTRLSIL.

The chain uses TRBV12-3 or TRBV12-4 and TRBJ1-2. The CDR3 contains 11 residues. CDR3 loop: CASTFNYGYTF.

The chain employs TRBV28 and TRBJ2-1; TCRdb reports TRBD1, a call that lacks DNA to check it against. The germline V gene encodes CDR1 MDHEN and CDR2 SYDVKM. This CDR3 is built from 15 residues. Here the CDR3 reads CASNYYRGGYNEQFF.

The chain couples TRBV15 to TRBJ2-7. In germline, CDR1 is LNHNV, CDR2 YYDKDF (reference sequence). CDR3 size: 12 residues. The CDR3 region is CATSRGFNEQYF.

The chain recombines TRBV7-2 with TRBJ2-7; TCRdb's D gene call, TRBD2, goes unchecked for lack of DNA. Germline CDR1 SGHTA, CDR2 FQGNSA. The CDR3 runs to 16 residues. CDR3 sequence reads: CASSLASGSGSGEQYF.

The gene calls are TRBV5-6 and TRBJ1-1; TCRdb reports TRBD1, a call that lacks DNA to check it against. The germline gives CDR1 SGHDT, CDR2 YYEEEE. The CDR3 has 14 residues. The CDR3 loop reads CASSLDYRGTEAFF.

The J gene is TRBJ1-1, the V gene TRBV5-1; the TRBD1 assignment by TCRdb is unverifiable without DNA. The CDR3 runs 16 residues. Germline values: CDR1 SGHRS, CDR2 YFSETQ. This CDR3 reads CASSFKQAPGVTEAFF.

The CDR3 loop is CASSLEGVGEQYF. This chain joins TRBV7-2 and TRBJ2-7; TCRdb's assignment of TRBD2 cannot be checked, as there is no DNA. CDR3 length equals 13 residues. Germline V lookup: CDR1 SGHTA, CDR2 FQGNSA.

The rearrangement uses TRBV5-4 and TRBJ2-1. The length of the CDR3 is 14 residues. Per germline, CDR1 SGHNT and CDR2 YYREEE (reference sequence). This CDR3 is CASSLPRGSNEQFF.

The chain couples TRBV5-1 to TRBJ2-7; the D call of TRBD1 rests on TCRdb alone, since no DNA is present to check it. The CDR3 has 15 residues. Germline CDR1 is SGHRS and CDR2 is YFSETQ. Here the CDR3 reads CASSLEGTGGYEQYF.

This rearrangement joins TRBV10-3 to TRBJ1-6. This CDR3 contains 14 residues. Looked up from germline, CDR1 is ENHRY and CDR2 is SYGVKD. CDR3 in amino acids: CAIRPGPNNSPLHF.

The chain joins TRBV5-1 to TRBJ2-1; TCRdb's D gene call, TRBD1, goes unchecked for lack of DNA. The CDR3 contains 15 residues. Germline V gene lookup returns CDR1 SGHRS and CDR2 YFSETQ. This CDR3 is CASARGGDKYNEQFF.

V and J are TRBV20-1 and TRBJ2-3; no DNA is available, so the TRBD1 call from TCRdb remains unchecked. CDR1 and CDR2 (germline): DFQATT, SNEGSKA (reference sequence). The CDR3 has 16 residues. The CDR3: CSAPLNTPILTDTQYF.

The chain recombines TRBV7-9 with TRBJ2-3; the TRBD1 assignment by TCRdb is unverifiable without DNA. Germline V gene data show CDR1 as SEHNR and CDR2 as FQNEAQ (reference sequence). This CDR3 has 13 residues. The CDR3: CASSSATGDTQYF.

CDR3 amino acids: CASSFRGLALYNEQFF. V and J are TRBV7-2 and TRBJ2-1; TCRdb outputs TRBD1, but without DNA this stays unchecked. CDR3 length: 16 amino acids. Germline V gene lookup returns CDR1 SGHTA and CDR2 FQGNSA.

The CDR3 sequence: CASSRTGFEQYF. The rearrangement joins TRBV6-5 to TRBJ2-7; the TCRdb D gene call, TRBD1, has no DNA to confirm it. CDR1 and CDR2 from the germline V gene are MNHEY and SVGAGI. This CDR3 is built from 12 residues.

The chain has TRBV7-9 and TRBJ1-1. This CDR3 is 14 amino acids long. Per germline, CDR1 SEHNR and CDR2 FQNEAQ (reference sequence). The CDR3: CASGSWRQNTEAFF.

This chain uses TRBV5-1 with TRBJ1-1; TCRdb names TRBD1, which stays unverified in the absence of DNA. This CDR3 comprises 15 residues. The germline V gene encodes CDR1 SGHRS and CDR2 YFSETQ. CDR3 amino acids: CASSPTGVMNTEAFF.

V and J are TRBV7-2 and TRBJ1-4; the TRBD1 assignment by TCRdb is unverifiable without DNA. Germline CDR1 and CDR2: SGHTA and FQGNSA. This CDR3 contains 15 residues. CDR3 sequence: CASSPSRDDNEKLFF.

CDR3 sequence reads: CSARDPVNYYEQYF. V is TRBV20-1 and J is TRBJ2-7. Germline CDR1 reads DFQATT; CDR2 reads SNEGSKA (reference sequence). This CDR3 spans 14 amino acids.

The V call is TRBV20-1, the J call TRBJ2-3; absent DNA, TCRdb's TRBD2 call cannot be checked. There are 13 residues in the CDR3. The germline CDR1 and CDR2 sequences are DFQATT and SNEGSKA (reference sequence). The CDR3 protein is CSATSVVTDTQYF.

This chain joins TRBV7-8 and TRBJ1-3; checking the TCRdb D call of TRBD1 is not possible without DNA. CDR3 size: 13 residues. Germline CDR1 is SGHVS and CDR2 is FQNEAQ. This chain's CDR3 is CASSPRPGPTIYF.

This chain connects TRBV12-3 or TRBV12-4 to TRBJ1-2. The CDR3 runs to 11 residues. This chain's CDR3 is CASSYSYGYTF.

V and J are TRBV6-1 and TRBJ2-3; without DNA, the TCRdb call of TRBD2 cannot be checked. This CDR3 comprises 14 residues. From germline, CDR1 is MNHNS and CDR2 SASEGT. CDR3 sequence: CASSLRTYTDTQYF.